This TCR beta chain came from a study of T cell repertoires in cytomegalovirus infection. For this clonotype: No antigen is known for it.

TCRdb re-called the reads through MiXCR, storing one row per CDR3 protein. The table lists 55,000 to 70,000 distinct CDR3 sequences, around 30% of them singletons, with around 70% in the top ten. The germline CDR1 and CDR2 sequences are KGHSH and LQKENI. The junction had 10 bases not matched to a gene; V was cut back by 3 bases and J by 9 bases. This CDR3 spans 15 amino acids. The source material was PBMCs, sequenced either directly or after in vitro stimulation (not recorded which). The J gene is TRBJ2-1, the V gene TRBV18; 8 bases map to TRBD2. This clonotype was sampled from a human donor in good health (CMV status not recorded). Some clones in this sample may be carry-over from other donors' samples. The CDR3 protein is CASSPETGGSGEQFF. The CDR3, as DNA: TGTGCCAGCTCACCGGAAACGGGAGGGAGTGGTGAGCAGTTCTTC.